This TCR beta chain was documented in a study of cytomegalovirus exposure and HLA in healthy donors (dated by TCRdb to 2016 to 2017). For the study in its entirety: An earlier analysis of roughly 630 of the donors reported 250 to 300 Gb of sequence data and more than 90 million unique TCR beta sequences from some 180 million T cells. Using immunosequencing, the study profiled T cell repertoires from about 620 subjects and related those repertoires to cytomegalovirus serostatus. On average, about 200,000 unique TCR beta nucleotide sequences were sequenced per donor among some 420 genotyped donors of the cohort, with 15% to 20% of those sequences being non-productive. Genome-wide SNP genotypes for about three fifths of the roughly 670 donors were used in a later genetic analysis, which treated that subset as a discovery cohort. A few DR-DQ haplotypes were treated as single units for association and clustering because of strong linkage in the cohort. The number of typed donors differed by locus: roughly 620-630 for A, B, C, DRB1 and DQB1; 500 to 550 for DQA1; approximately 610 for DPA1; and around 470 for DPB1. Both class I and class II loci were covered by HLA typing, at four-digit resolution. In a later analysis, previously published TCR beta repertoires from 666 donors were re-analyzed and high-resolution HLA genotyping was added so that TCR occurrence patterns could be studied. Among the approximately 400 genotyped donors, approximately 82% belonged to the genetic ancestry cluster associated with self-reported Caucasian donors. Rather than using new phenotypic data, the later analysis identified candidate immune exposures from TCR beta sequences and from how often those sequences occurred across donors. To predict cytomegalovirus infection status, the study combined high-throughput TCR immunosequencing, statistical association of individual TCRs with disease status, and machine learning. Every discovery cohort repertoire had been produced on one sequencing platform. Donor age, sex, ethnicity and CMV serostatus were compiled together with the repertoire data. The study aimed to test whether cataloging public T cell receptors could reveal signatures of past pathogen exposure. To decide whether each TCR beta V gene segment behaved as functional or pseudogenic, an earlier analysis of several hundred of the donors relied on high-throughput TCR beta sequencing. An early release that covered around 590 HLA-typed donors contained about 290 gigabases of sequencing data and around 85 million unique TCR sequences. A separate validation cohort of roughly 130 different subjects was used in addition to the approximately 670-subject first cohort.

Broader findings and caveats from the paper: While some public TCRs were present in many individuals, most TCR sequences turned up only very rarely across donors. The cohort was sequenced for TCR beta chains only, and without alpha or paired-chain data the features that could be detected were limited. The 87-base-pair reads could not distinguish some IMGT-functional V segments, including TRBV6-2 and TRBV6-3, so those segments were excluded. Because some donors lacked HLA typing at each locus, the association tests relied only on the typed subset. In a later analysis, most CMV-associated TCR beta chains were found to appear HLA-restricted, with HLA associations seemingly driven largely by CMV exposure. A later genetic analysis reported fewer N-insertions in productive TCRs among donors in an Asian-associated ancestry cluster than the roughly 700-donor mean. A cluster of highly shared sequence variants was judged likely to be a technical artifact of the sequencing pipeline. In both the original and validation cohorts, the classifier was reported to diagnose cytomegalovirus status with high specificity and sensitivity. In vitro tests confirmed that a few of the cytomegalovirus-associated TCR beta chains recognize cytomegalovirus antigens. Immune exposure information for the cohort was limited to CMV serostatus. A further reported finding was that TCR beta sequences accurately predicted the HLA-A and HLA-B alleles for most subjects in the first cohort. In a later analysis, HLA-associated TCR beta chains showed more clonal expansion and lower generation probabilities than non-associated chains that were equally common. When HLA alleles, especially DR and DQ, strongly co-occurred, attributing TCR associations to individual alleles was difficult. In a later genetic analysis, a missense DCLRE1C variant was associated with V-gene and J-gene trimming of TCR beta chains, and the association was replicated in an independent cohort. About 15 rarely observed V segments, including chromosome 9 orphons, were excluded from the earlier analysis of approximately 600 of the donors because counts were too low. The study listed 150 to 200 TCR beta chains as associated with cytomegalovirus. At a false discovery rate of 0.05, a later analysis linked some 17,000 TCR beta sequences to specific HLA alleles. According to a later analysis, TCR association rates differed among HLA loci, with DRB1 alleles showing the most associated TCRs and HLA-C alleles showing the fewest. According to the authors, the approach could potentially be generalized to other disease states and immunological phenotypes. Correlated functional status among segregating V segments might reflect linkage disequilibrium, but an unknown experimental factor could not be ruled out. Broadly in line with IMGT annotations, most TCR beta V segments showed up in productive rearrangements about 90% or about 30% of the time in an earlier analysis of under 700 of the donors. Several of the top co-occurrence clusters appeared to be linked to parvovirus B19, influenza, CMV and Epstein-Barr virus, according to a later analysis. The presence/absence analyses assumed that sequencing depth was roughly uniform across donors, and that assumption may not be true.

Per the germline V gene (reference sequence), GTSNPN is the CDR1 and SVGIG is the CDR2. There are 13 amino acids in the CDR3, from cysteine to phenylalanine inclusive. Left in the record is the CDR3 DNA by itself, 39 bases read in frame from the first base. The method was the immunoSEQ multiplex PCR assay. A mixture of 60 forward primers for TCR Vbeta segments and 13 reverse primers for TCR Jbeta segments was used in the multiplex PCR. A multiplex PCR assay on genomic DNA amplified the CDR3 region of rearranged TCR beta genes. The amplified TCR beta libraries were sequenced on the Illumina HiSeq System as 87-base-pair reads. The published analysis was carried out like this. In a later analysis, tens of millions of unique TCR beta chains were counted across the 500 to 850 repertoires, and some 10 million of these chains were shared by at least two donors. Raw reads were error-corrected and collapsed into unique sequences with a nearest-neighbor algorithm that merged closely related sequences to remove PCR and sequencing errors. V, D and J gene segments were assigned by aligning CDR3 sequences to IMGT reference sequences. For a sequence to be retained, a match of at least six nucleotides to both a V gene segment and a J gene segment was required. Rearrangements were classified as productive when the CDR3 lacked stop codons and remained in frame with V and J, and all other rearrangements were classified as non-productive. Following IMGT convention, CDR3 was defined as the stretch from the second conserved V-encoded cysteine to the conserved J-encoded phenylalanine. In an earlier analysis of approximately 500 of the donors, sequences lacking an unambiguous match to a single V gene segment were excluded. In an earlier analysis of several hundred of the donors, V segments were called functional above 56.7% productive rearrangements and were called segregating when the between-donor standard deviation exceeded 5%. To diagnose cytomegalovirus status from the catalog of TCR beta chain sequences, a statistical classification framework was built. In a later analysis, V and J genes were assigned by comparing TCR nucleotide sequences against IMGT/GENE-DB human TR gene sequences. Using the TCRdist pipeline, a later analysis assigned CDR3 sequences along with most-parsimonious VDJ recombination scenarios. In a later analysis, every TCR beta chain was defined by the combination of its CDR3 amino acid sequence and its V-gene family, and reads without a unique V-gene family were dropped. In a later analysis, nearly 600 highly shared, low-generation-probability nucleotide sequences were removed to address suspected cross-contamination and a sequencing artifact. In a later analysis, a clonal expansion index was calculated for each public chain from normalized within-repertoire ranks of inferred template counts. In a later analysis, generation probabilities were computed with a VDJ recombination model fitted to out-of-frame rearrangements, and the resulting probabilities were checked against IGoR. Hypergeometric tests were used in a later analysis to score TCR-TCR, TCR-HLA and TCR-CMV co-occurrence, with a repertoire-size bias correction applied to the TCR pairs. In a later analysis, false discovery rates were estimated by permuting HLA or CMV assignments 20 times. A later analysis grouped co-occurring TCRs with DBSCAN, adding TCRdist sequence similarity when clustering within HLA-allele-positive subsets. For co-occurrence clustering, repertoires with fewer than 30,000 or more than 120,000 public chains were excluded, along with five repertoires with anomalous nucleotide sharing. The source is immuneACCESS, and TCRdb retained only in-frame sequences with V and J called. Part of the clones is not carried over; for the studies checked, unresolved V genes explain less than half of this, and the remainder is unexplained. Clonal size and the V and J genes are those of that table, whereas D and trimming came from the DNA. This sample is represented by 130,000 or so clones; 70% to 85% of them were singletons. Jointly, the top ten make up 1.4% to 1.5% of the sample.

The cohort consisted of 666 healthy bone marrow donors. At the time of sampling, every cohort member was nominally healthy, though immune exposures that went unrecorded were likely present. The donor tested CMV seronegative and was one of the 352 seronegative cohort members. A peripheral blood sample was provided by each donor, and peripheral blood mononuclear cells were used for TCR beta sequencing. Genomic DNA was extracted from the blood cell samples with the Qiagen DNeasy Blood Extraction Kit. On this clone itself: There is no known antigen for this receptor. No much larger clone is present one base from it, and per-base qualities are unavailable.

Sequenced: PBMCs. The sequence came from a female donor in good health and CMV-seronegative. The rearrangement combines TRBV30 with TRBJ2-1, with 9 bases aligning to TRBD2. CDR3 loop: CARRAAGGNEQFF. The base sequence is TGTGCGCGGAGGGCAGCGGGAGGAAATGAGCAGTTCTTC.